This section outlines one T cell receptor (beta chain) sequence together with its context. The specificity of this receptor is unknown. No base quality values were provided; no much bigger clone lies one nucleotide off. One collaborating source in Seattle enrolled patients while the patients were actively infected and followed the patients over time throughout the course of disease. The collaborating institutions used their own protocols to collect whole blood in K2EDTA tubes. Collaborator samples were shipped for TCRbeta analysis as frozen whole blood, isolated PBMCs, or DNA extracted from either sample type. TCRbeta CDR3 regions were amplified from genomic DNA by means of the immunoSEQ Assay, a bias-controlled multiplex PCR. As for the original processing: The number of nucleated cells in each sample was estimated by amplification of reference gene primers within the assay. Sequence reads were collapsed and filtered to measure the absolute abundance of every unique TCRbeta CDR3 rearrangement. For each sample, productive Simpson clonality was calculated as the square root of Simpson's diversity index across productive rearrangements. This is the immuneACCESS table as TCRdb keeps it, with only in-frame sequences that have V and J called. A part of the clones is gone; compared with another copy, unresolved V genes explain less than half, and the rest is unexplained. V and J calls and clone size follow that table, whereas D and trimming were derived from the DNA. This sample gives about 170,000 clones in total; 85% of them show up just once. Roughly 8.8% of the sample is held by the ten biggest clonotypes.

The data belong to a study of blood T cell repertoires in COVID-19 (TCRdb year 2020). About the full investigation: Collaborator samples came from the United States, Italy and Spain and covered acute and convalescent phases of COVID-19. The prospective study material was composed of cDNA or gDNA derived from T cells, B-cell-depleted T cells, or PBMCs. The samples were drawn from the first 160 participants of the ongoing ImmuneRACE study and from some 1,300 subjects provided by 6 global collaborators. Deeply sampled blood TCRbeta repertoires from subjects exposed to, actively infected with, or recovered from COVID-19 were included in the dataset. A de-identified subject ID, COVID-19 status, age in years and sex were almost always included in the sample metadata. Where available, HLA class I and class II types were taken from metadata supplied by the sample provider and were not determined by assay-based typing. The repertoires were released in a freely available public database meant as a resource for research on the immune response to SARS-CoV-2. Findings and caveats that apply to the study as a whole: The quantity of clinical and demographic metadata differed by source and by participant and was supplied without curation.

Compared with germline, V lacks 6 bases and J lacks 9 bases; bases without a gene match: 6. The CDR3, from cysteine to phenylalanine, totals 13 residues. Just the 39-base CDR3 DNA is kept, in frame starting at base 1. Sequenced sample: peripheral blood. Recombination linked TRBV12-3 or TRBV12-4 to TRBJ1-1, with 11 middle bases fitting TRBD1. The receptor comes from an elderly woman with COVID-19, enrolled during active disease. The sequence in DNA is TGTGCCAGCAGCTCCGGACAGGGGGCGCAAGCTTTCTTT. The translation is CASSSGQGAQAFF.